The clone carrying this T cell receptor (beta chain) showed up just once. This sample is drawn from a study of blood T cell repertoires in COVID-19. CDR1 and CDR2 from the germline V gene are SEHNR and FQNEAQ (reference sequence). The V end was cut by 2 bases, the J end by 6 bases, with 13 bases between. The CDR3 is 14 residues long. The data were produced by immunoSEQ multiplex PCR, yet TCRdb's version contains in-frame clones alone and is incomplete. The data hold around 200,000 clones, with approximately 87% observed a single time. The V and J genes are TRBV7-9 and TRBJ1-1; D remains unclear. This TCR derives from a man in his 70s with active or convalescent COVID-19. Material for sequencing was peripheral blood. CDR3 loop: CASSLMYSSPEAFF. As DNA, the CDR3 is TGTGCCAGCAGCTTAATGTACAGCTCCCCTGAAGCTTTCTTT.